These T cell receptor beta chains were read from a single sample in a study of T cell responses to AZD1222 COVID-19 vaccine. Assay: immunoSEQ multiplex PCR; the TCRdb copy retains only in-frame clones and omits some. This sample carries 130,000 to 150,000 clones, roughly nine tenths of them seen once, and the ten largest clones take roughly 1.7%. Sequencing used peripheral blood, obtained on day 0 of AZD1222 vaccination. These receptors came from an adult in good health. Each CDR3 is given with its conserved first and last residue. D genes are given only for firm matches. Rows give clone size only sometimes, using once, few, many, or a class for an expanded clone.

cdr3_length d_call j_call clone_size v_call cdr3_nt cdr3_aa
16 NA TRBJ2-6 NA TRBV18 TGTGCCAGCTCACCGATTATAACTACTGGGGCCAACGTCCTGACTTTC CASSPIITTGANVLTF
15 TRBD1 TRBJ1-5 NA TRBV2 TGTGCCAGCAGTCGTCGGGACAGGGTGGATCAGCCCCAGCATTTT CASSRRDRVDQPQHF
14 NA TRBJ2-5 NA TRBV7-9 TGTGCCAGCAGCTTATCTGCAGGCGGAGAGACCCAGTACTTC CASSLSAGGETQYF
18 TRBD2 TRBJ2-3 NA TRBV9 TGTGCCAGCAGCGTCGAAGATCCCCCAGCGGGAGCTCTAGATACGCAGTATTTT CASSVEDPPAGALDTQYF
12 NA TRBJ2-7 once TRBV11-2 TGTGCCAGCAGCCAGGTGGGTCACGAGCAGTACTTC CASSQVGHEQYF
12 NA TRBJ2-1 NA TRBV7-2 TGTGCCAGCAGCTTAGAGGGGGTTGAGCAGTTCTTC CASSLEGVEQFF
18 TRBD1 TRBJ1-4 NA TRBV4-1 TGCGCCAGCAGCCAATATCCGGGACAGGGTTATACTAATGAAAAACTGTTTTTT CASSQYPGQGYTNEKLFF
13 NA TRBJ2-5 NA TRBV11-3 TGTGCCAGCAGCTTAGGTCCATTAGAGACCCAGTACTTC CASSLGPLETQYF
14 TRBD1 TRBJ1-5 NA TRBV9 TGTGCCAGCAGTGAAGGGACAGTCAATCAGCCCCAGCATTTT CASSEGTVNQPQHF
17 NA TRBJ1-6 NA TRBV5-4 TGTGCCAGCAGCTTGAGAGCCAGGAGCTCCTATAATTCACCCCTCCACTTT CASSLRARSSYNSPLHF
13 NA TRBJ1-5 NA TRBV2 TGTGCCAGCGGAGCCGGACCCAATCAGCCCCAGCATTTT CASGAGPNQPQHF
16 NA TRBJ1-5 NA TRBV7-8 TGTGCCAGCAGCCTAAGACGGCTCTATAGCAATCAGCCCCAGCATTTT CASSLRRLYSNQPQHF
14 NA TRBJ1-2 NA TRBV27 TGTGCCAGCACCCAGCTGGACAGTAACTATGGCTACACCTTC CASTQLDSNYGYTF
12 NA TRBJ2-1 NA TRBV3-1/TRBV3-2 TGTGCCAGCAGCCAATATTACAATGAGCAGTTCTTC CASSQYYNEQFF
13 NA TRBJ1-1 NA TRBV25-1 TGTGCCAGCCTCGGACACTCGAACACTGAAGCTTTCTTT CASLGHSNTEAFF
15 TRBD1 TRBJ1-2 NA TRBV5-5 TGTGCCAGCAGCTTGTACGACAGGGGGCGGAATAGGAACACCTTC CASSLYDRGRNRNTF
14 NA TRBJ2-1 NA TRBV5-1 TGCGCCAGCAGCTCCCAGGGGGACTGGAATGAGCAGTTCTTC CASSSQGDWNEQFF
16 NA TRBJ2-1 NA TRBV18 TGTGCCAGCTCACCGAGCGCGCCGGGACCGACTAATCTGCAGTTCTTC CASSPSAPGPTNLQFF
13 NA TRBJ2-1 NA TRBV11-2 TGTGCCAGCAGCTTAGGTGCAGCGAGTGAGCAGTTCTTC CASSLGAASEQFF
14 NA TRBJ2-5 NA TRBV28 TGTGCCAGCAGGCATTCAAGGAGGCAAGAGACCCAGTACTTC CASRHSRRQETQYF
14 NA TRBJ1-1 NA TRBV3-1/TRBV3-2 TGTGCCAGCAGCCTCCAAAACAGGGTCTCTGAAGCTTTCTTT CASSLQNRVSEAFF
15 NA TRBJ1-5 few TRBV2 TGTGCCAGCAGTGAAGTGGGGGGGAGCAATCAGCCCCAGCATTTT CASSEVGGSNQPQHF
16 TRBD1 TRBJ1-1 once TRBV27 TGTGCCAGCAGTTTATCGACAGGGGGCGCGGGCACTGAAGCTTTCTTT CASSLSTGGAGTEAFF
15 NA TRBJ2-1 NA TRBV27 TGTGCCAGCAGTCCCGATAGGCCTACCTACAATGAGCAGTTCTTC CASSPDRPTYNEQFF
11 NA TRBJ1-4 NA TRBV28 TGTGCCAGCACCTTGAATGAAAAACTGTTTTTT CASTLNEKLFF
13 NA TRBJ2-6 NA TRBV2 TGTGCCAGCACCTTTGGCCGTAGCAAGATCCTGACTTTC CASTFGRSKILTF
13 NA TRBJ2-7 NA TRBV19 TGTGCCAGTAGTATTGCGACAGATTACGAGCAGTACTTC CASSIATDYEQYF
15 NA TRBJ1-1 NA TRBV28 TGTGCCAGCAGTTTATTAACAGGGTCCGGGGGAGAAGCTTTCTTT CASSLLTGSGGEAFF
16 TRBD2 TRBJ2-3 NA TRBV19 TGTGCCAGTAGTCCTGGACTAGCGGGAGCGAGCGATACGCAGTATTTT CASSPGLAGASDTQYF
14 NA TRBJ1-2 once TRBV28 TGTGCCAGTCAGCGTGGCCTCCCTTTTGGTGGCTACACCTTC CASQRGLPFGGYTF
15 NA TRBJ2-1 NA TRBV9 TGTGCCAGCAGCGTAGGCGTGAGCTCCTACAATGAGCAGTTCTTC CASSVGVSSYNEQFF
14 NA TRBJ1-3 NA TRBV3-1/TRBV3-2 TGTGCCAGCAGCCTCCAGGGATATGGAAACACCATATATTTT CASSLQGYGNTIYF
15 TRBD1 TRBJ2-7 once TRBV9 TGTGCCAGCAGCCCAGGGGGCCTACAGGGCTACGAGCAGTACTTC CASSPGGLQGYEQYF
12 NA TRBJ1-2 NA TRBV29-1 TGCCGACAGGTCCGATCGACCTATGGCTACACCTTC CRQVRSTYGYTF
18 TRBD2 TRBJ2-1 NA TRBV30 TGTGCCTGGATGCCCAGACTTCTAGCGGGAGTTGGGAACAATGAGCAGTTCTTC CAWMPRLLAGVGNNEQFF